The clone carrying this TCR beta chain has a handful of counts. The antigen remains undetermined. The sample comes from a study of T cell responses to AZD1222 COVID-19 vaccine. Points from the study as a whole: The study reported that nearly half of spike-specific TCRs target unmutated variant regions. Seropositive status at baseline applied to only a handful of AZD1222 recipients. Donors in the cohort were predominantly white British and more often female, and clonal diversity was possibly underestimated.

The V and J ends lost 3 bases and 5 bases respectively, with 10 bases between them. Germline CDR1 LNHDA, CDR2 SQIVND (reference sequence). The CDR3 is 14 amino acids. Assay: immunoSEQ multiplex PCR; the TCRdb copy retains only in-frame clones and omits some. The data show 100,000 to 110,000 clones, with 87% seen just once and 4% to 4.5% held by the top ten. The specimen comprised peripheral blood, sampled on day 0 of MenACWY control vaccination. The TCR sequence derives from an adult in good health. V usage is TRBV19 and J usage is TRBJ1-4; no firm D call. Here the CDR3 DNA reads TGTGCCAGTAGTATTTGGTCCGGAAATGAAAAACTGTTTTTT. Amino acids: CASSIWSGNEKLFF.